This T cell receptor beta chain was found in a study of T-cell reconstitution after alpha-beta-depleted transplantation in children. The CDR3 is 14 amino acids. In germline, CDR1 is SGHKS, CDR2 YYEKEE (reference sequence). The V end lost 2 bases, the J end lost 1 base, and 9 bases lay between the germline ends. Unique molecular identifiers were used in preparing the TCRbeta library. Via MiXCR, TCRdb re-called the PCR reads, giving one row per CDR3 protein. The sample holds about 400,000 distinct CDR3 sequences; about 16% are singletons and the top ten take just under 30%. Study-level points and caveats: In patients about two months after transplant, alpha-beta T cells reportedly arose from several hundred expanded graft clones. T-cell counts and diversity at one year following transplant were attributed mainly to newly produced T cells. Surviving recipient T cells and thymic progenitors accounted for the high day-60 TCRbeta diversity observed in some patients.

This clonotype occurred a few times. As yet, its antigen is unknown. The TCR sequence derives from a boy younger than two who had a stem cell transplant for Wiskott-Aldrich syndrome, so the T cells may come from the graft donor. The input for sequencing was PBMCs, mostly from graft donor cells, taken 360 days after TCRalphabeta/CD19-depleted stem cell transplant. This chain uses TRBV5-5 with TRBJ2-5, with D unresolved. The CDR3 bases are TGTGCCAGCAGCTTCGGGTTTTCCCAAGAGACCCAGTACTTC. It codes for CASSFGFSQETQYF.